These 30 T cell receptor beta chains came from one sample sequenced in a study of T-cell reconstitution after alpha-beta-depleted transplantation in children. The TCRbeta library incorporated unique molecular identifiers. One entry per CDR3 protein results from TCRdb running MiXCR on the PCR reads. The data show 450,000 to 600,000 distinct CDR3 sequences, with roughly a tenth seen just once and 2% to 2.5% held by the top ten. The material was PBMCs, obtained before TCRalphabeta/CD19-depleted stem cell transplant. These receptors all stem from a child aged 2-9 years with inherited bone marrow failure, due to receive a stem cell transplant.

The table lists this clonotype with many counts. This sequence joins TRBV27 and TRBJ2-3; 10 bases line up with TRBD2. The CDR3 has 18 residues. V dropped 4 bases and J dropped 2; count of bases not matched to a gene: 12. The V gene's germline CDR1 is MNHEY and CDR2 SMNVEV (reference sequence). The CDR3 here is CASSSHGGLAGDTDTQYF. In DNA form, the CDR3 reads TGTGCCAGCAGTTCTCACGGAGGCCTAGCGGGAGACACAGATACGCAGTATTTT.

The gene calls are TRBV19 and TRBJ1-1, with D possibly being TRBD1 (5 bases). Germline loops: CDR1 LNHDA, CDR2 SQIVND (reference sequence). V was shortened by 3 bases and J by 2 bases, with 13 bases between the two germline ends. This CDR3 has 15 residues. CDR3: CASSMRGQGNTEAFF. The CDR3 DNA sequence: TGTGCCAGTAGTATGCGAGGGCAGGGTAACACTGAAGCTTTCTTT.

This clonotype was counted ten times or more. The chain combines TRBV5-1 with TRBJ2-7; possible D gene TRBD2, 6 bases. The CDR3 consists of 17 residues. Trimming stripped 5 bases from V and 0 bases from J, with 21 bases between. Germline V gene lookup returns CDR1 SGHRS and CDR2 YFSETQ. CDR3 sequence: CASRSPWGAGNSYEQYF. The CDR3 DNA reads TGCGCCAGCAGATCGCCTTGGGGAGCGGGTAACTCCTACGAGCAGTACTTC. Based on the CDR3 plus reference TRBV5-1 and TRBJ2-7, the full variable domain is KAGVTQTPRYLIKTRGQQVTLSCSPISGHRSVSWYQQTPGQGLQFLFEYFSETQRNKGNFPGRFSGRQFSNSRSEMNVSTLELGDSALYLCASRSPWGAGNSYEQYFGPGTRLTVT.

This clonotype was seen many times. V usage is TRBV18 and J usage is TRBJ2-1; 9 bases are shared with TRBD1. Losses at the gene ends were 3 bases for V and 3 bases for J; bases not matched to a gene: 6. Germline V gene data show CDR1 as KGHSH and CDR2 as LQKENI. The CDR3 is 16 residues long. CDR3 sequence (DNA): TGTGCCAGCTCACCTCGAGAGACAGGGGGCTACAATGAGCAGTTCTTC. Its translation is CASSPRETGGYNEQFF.

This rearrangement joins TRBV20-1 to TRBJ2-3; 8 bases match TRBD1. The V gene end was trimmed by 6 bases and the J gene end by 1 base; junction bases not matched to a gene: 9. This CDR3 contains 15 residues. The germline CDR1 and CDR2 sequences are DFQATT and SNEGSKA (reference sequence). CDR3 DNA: TGCAGTGCCCTACTCGGACAGGGCCGCACAGATACGCAGTATTTT. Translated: CSALLGQGRTDTQYF.

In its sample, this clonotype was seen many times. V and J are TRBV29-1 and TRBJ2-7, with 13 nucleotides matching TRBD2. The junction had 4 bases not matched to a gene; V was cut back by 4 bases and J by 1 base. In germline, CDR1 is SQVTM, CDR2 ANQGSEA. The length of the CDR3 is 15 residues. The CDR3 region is CSVVAGLAGSYEQYF. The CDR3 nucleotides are TGCAGCGTTGTAGCGGGACTAGCGGGATCCTACGAGCAGTACTTC.

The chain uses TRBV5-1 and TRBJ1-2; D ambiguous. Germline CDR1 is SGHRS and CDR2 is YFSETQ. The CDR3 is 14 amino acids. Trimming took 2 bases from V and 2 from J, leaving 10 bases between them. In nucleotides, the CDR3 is TGCGCCAGCAGCTTTGCCAGAGAAAACTATGGCTACACCTTC. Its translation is CASSFARENYGYTF.

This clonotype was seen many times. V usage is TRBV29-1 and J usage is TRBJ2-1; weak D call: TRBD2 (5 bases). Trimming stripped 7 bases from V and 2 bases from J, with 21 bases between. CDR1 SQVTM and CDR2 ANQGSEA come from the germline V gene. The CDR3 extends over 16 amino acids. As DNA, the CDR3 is TGCAGCGGTGGGAGTCGAGAGGTTTTGACCTACAATGAGCAGTTCTTC. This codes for CSGGSREVLTYNEQFF.

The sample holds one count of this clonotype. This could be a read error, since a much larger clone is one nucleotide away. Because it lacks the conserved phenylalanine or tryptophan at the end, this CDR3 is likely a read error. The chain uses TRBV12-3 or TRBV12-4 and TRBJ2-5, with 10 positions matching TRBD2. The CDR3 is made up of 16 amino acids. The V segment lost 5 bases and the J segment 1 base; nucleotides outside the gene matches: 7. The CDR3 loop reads CASSPGLALIQETQYV. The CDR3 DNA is TGTGCCAGCAGTCCGGGACTAGCGTTGATCCAAGAGACCCAGTACGTC.

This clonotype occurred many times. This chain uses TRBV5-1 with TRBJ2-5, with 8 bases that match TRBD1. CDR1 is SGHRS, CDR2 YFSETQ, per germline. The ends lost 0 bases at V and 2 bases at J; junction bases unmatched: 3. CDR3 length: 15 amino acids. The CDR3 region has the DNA TGCGCCAGCAGCTTGGGACAGGGGCGTCAAGAGACCCAGTACTTC. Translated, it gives CASSLGQGRQETQYF.

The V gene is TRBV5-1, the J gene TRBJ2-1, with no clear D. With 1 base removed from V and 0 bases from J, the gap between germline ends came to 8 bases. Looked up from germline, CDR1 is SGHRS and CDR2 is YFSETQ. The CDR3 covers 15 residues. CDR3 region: CASSLSRPSYNEQFF. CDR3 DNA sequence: TGCGCCAGCAGCTTGAGTCGGCCCTCCTACAATGAGCAGTTCTTC.

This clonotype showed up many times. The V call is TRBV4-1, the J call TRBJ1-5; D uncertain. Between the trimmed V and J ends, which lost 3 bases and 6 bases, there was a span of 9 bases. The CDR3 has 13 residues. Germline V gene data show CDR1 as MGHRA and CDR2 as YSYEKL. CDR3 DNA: TGCGCCAGCAGCCAGAGCGTAACTCAGCCCCAGCATTTT. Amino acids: CASSQSVTQPQHF.

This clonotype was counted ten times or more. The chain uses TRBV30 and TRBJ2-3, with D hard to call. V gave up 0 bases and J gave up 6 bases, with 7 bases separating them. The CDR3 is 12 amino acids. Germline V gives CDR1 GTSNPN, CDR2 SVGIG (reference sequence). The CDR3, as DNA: TGTGCCTGGAGTGTAATTACGGATACGCAGTATTTT. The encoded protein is CAWSVITDTQYF.

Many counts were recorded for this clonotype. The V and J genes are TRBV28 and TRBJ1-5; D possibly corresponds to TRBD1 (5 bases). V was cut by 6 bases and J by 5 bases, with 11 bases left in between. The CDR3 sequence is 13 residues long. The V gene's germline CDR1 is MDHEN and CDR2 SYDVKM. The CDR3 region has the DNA TGTGCCAGCAGGTTGTCGGGGCATCAGCCCCAGCATTTT. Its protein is CASRLSGHQPQHF.

The CDR3 DNA follows: TGTGCCAGCAGGTCATATAGATGGGACAGCTCTGGAAACACCATATATTTT. This translates into CASRSYRWDSSGNTIYF. V usage is TRBV11-1 and J usage is TRBJ1-3, with 7 bases aligning to TRBD1. The CDR3 has 17 amino acids. V shed 6 bases and J 0 bases; nucleotides not matched to a gene: 11. Germline V lookup: CDR1 SGHAT, CDR2 FQDESV (reference sequence). The full variable domain, completed using reference TRBV11-1 and TRBJ1-3, is EAEVAQSPRYKITEKSQAVAFWCDPISGHATLYWYRQILGQGPELLVQFQDESVVDDSQLPKDRFSAERLKGVDSTLKIQPAELGDSAMYLCASRSYRWDSSGNTIYFGEGSWLTVV.

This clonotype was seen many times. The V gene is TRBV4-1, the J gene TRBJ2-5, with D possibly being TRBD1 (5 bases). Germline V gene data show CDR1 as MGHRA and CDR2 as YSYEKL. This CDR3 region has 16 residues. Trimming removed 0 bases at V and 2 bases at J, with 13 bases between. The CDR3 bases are TGCGCCAGCAGCCAAGATCGTCCTAGGGGACAAGAGACCCAGTACTTC. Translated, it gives CASSQDRPRGQETQYF.

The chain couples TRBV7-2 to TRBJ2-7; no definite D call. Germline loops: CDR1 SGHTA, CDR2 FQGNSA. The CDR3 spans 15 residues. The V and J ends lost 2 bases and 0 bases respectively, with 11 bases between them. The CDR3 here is CASSLQGSSSYEQYF. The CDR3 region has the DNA TGTGCCAGCAGCTTACAAGGGTCGAGCTCCTACGAGCAGTACTTC.

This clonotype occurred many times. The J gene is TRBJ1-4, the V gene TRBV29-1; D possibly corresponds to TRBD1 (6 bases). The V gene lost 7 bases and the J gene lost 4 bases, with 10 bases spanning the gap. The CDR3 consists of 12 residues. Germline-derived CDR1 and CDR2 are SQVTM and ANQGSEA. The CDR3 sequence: CSAGQINEKLFF. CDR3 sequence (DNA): TGCAGCGCAGGACAGATTAATGAAAAACTGTTTTTT.

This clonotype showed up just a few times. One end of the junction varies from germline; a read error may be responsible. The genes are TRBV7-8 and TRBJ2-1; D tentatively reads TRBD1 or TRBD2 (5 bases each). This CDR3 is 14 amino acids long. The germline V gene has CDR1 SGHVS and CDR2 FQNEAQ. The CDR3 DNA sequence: TGTGCCAGCAGCCTAGCCCCATGGGGGAATGAGCAGTTCTTC. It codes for CASSLAPWGNEQFF.

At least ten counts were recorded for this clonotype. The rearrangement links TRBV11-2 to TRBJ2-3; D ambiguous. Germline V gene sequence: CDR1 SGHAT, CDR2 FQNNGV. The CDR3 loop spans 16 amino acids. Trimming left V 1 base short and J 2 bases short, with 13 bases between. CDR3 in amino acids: CASSLGWASTTDTQYF. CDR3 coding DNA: TGTGCCAGCAGCTTAGGTTGGGCCTCCACCACAGATACGCAGTATTTT.

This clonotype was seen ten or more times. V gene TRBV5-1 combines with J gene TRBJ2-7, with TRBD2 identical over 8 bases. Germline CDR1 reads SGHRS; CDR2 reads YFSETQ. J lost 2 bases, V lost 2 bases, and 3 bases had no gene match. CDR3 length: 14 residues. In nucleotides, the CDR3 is TGCGCCAGCAGCTTTAGCGGGGCGACCTACGAGCAGTACTTC. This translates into CASSFSGATYEQYF.

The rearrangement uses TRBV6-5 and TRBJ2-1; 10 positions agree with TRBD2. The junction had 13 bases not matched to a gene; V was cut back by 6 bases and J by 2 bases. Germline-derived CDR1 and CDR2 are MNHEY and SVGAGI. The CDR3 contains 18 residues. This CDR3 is CASRGLNSGRSPYNEQFF. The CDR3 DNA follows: TGTGCCAGCAGGGGCCTCAATAGCGGGAGGTCGCCCTACAATGAGCAGTTCTTC.

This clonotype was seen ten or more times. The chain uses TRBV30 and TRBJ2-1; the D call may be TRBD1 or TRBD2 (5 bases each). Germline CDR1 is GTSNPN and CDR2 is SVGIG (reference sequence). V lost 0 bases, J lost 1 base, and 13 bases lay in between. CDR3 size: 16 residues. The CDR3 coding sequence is TGTGCCTGGAGTGTTTGGGGGAGTCGGTCCTACAATGAGCAGTTCTTC. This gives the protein CAWSVWGSRSYNEQFF.

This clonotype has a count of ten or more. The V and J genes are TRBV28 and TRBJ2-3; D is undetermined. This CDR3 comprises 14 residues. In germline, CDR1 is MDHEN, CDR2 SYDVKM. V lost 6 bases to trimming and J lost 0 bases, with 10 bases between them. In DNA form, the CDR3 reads TGTGCCAGCAGACTCAGTGACAGCACAGATACGCAGTATTTT. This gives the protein CASRLSDSTDTQYF. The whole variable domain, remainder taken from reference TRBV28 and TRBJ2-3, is DVKVTQSSRYLVKRTGEKVFLECVQDMDHENMFWYRQDPGLGLRLIYFSYDVKMKEKGDIPEGYSVSREKKERFSLILESASTNQTSMYLCASRLSDSTDTQYFGPGTRLTVL.

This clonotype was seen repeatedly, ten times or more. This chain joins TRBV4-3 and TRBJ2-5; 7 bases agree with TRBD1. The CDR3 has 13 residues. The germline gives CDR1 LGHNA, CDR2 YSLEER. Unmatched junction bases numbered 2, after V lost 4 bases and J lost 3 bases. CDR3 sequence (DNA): TGCGCCAGCAGCCTGACAGGGAAAGAGACCCAGTACTTC. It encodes CASSLTGKETQYF.

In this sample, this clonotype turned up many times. The DNA of the CDR3 is TGCAGTGCTAGCCAGAGCGGGAGCACAGATACGCAGTATTTT. It codes for CSASQSGSTDTQYF. The chain couples TRBV20-1 to TRBJ2-3; TRBD2 might be the D (6 bases). V was pared by 3 bases and J by 0 bases, with 10 bases between. CDR3 size: 14 residues. Germline V CDR1 and CDR2: DFQATT, SNEGSKA (reference sequence).

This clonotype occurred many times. CDR3 sequence reads: CASSLAGTETFQYF. DNA for the CDR3: TGCGCCAGCAGCTTGGCCGGGACGGAAACATTTCAGTACTTC. V and J are TRBV5-1 and TRBJ2-4; D is perhaps TRBD1 or TRBD2 (5 bases each). Germline assignment: CDR1 SGHRS and CDR2 YFSETQ. Deletions cut 0 bases from V and 11 bases from J, with 15 bases between. CDR3 length: 14 residues. Looking up the rest from reference TRBV5-1 and TRBJ2-4 gives the full variable domain: KAGVTQTPRYLIKTRGQQVTLSCSPISGHRSVSWYQQTPGQGLQFLFEYFSETQRNKGNFPGRFSGRQFSNSRSEMNVSTLELGDSALYLCASSLAGTETFQYFGAGTRLSVL.

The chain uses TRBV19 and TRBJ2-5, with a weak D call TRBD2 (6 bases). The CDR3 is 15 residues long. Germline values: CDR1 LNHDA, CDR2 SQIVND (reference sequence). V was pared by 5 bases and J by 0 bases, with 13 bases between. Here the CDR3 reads CASSWGSGYQETQYF. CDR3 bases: TGTGCCAGTAGTTGGGGGAGCGGGTACCAAGAGACCCAGTACTTC.

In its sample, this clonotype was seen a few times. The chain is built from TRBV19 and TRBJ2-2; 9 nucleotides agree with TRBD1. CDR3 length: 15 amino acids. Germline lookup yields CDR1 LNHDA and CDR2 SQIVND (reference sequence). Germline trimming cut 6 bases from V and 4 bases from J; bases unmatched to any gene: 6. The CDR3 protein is CASSHTGGGTGELFF. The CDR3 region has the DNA TGTGCCAGTAGCCACACAGGGGGCGGCACCGGGGAGCTGTTTTTT.

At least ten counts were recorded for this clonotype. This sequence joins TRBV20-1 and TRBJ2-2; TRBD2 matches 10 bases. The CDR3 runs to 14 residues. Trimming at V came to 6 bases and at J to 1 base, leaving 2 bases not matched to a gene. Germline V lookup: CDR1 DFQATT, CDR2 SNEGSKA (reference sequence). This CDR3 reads CSAVAGGNTGELFF. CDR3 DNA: TGCAGTGCAGTAGCGGGAGGGAACACCGGGGAGCTGTTTTTT.